Listed here are 20 T cell receptor beta chains from one sample, sequenced in a study of blood T cell repertoires in COVID-19. Sequenced by immunoSEQ multiplex PCR; TCRdb stores in-frame clones only, minus some. The sample records 220,000 or so clones, around 87% being singletons. The sample was PBMCs or T cells enriched from blood (not recorded which). The receptors shown here come from a man aged 30-40 years who had been exposed to COVID-19.

This clone was counted between two and nine times. CDR3 coding DNA: TGCGCCAGCAGCCCCTTAACAGGGGTTGGGTCACCCCTCCACTTT. The encoded protein is CASSPLTGVGSPLHF. This chain joins TRBV4-1 and TRBJ1-6; 7 positions match TRBD1. The J segment lost 10 bases and the V segment lost 4 bases, leaving 10 bases of the junction unmatched. This CDR3 has 15 amino acids. CDR1 and CDR2 from the germline V gene are MGHRA and YSYEKL.

J is TRBJ1-2 and V is TRBV7-9, with 7 bases identical to TRBD1. This CDR3 has 14 residues. V shed 5 bases and J 2 bases; nucleotides not matched to a gene: 5. The germline V gene encodes CDR1 SEHNR and CDR2 FQNEAQ (reference sequence). CDR3 nucleotide sequence: TGTGCCAGCAGCGGGGCGGGACAGAACTATGGCTACACCTTC. Protein product: CASSGAGQNYGYTF.

The V and J genes are TRBV11-3 and TRBJ2-7; perhaps TRBD1 as D (6 bases). The germline CDR1 and CDR2 sequences are SGHNT and YENEEA. V was pared by 0 bases and J by 6 bases, with 15 bases between. The CDR3 covers 15 residues. This CDR3 reads CASSLDYAPGVEQYF. CDR3 coding DNA: TGTGCCAGCAGCTTAGATTACGCCCCAGGGGTCGAGCAGTACTTC.

The chain links TRBV30 to TRBJ1-2, with D hard to call. The CDR3 spans 15 residues. The ends were cut back, 0 bases at V and 4 bases at J, with 15 bases in the middle. Germline CDR1 and CDR2: GTSNPN and SVGIG (reference sequence). CDR3 loop: CAWSVPPPPGYGYTF. In nucleotides, the CDR3 is TGTGCCTGGAGTGTGCCCCCTCCACCGGGCTATGGCTACACCTTC.

The V call is TRBV30, the J call TRBJ2-7; D possibly corresponds to TRBD2 (6 bases). V was trimmed by 1 base and J by 9 bases, leaving 16 bases between them. CDR3 length: 13 amino acids. Germline loops: CDR1 GTSNPN, CDR2 SVGIG (reference sequence). The CDR3 loop is CAWSGAGPLGQYF. The CDR3 bases are TGTGCCTGGAGTGGTGCGGGGCCCTTGGGGCAGTACTTC.

The rearrangement joins TRBV6-5 to TRBJ1-5; 7 bases are a match to TRBD1. The germline V gene encodes CDR1 MNHEY and CDR2 SVGAGI. J was trimmed by 9 bases and V by 3 bases; bases with no gene match: 14. The length of the CDR3 is 16 residues. CDR3 coding DNA: TGTGCCAGCAGTTATGCACAGGGGTCTAGGGGAGGGCCCCAGCATTTT. Amino acids: CASSYAQGSRGGPQHF.

This clone was detected only a few times. The genes are TRBV7-3 and TRBJ2-1; 8 bases are a match to TRBD2. Unmatched junction bases numbered 9, after V lost 6 bases and J lost 5 bases. The CDR3 is made up of 15 amino acids. Germline loops: CDR1 SGHTA, CDR2 FQGTGA. CDR3 in amino acids: CASRSSGGQHNEQFF. The CDR3 nucleotides read TGTGCCAGCAGATCCAGCGGGGGCCAACACAATGAGCAGTTCTTC.

The chain links TRBV7-6 to TRBJ2-1; TRBD1 aligns across 12 bases. CDR3 length: 16 amino acids. CDR1 and CDR2 (germline): SGHVS, FNYEAQ. After removal of 5 bases from V and 10 bases from J, the junction contained 12 bases not matched to a gene. The CDR3 region is CASSLSGTGGFGEQFF. In nucleotides, the CDR3 is TGTGCCAGCAGCCTATCCGGGACAGGGGGCTTTGGAGAGCAGTTCTTC.

The chain couples TRBV11-2 to TRBJ2-4; D is possibly TRBD1 (6 bases). The V and J ends lost 3 bases and 0 bases respectively, with 9 bases between them. The CDR3 contains 15 residues. Germline CDR1 is SGHAT and CDR2 is FQNNGV. CDR3 nucleotide sequence: TGTGCCAGCAGCTTGGGACACCGAGCCAAAAACATTCAGTACTTC. The encoded protein is CASSLGHRAKNIQYF.

The chain joins TRBV14 to TRBJ1-1; 8 bases are shared with TRBD1. The CDR3 runs 17 residues. V gave up 4 bases and J gave up 6 bases; unmatched junction bases: 16. Germline CDR1 is SGHDN and CDR2 is FVKESK. Written as DNA, the CDR3 is TGTGCCAGCAGCCGAAGCTCCCCAGGGGGCCGCTTCCCTGAAGCTTTCTTT. This encodes CASSRSSPGGRFPEAFF.

CDR3 protein: CASSFGESYEQYF. The CDR3 DNA is TGTGCCAGCAGTTTCGGGGAGTCATACGAGCAGTACTTC. The chain employs TRBV27 and TRBJ2-7, with D possibly matching TRBD2 (5 bases). The CDR3 is made up of 13 amino acids. Germline V gene lookup returns CDR1 MNHEY and CDR2 SMNVEV (reference sequence). Deletions cut 3 bases from V and 4 bases from J, with 10 bases between.

V usage is TRBV2 and J usage is TRBJ2-1; 12 nucleotides align to TRBD2. The CDR3 totals 16 residues. CDR1 SNHLY and CDR2 FYNNEI come from the germline V gene. The V and J ends lost 7 bases and 9 bases, in that order; junction bases with no gene match: 13. DNA of the CDR3: TGTGCCAGCATCTCCCCTAGCGGGGGGGCAGCTGGTGAGCAGTTCTTC. Translation gives CASISPSGGAAGEQFF.

The chain couples TRBV15 to TRBJ1-1; 8 bases align to TRBD1. This CDR3 spans 12 amino acids. V was clipped by 5 bases and J by 10 bases; unmatched bases: 6. CDR1 is LNHNV and CDR2 is YYDKDF in the germline V gene (reference sequence). The CDR3, as DNA: TGTGCCACCAGCGAGACAGGGGTTGGAGCTTTCTTT. This gives the protein CATSETGVGAFF.

The V and J genes are TRBV5-6 and TRBJ1-6; perhaps TRBD1 as D (6 bases). The germline CDR1 and CDR2 sequences are SGHDT and YYEEEE. V dropped 3 bases and J dropped 10 bases, with 20 bases sitting between them. The length of the CDR3 is 16 residues. CDR3 sequence (DNA): TGTGCCAGCAGCTCAACAGGGAAGGCGGTATTATCACCCCTCCACTTT. It specifies CASSSTGKAVLSPLHF.

V usage is TRBV6-5 and J usage is TRBJ1-1, with D maybe TRBD1 (6 bases). Trimming removed 7 bases at V and 6 bases at J, with 15 bases between. Germline V gene sequence: CDR1 MNHEY, CDR2 SVGAGI. The length of the CDR3 is 13 residues. CDR3 amino acids: CASTRMTGAEAFF. The CDR3 region has the DNA TGTGCCAGCACCCGCATGACAGGCGCTGAAGCTTTCTTT.

This chain connects TRBV6-4 to TRBJ2-3, with 9 bases lining up with TRBD1. The V gene's germline CDR1 is MRHNA and CDR2 SNTAGT. V lost 6 bases and J lost 2; bases outside the gene matches: 3. CDR3 length equals 14 residues. The CDR3 is CASSRDRATDTQYF. CDR3 DNA sequence: TGTGCCAGCAGCCGGGACAGGGCCACAGATACGCAGTATTTT.

The CDR3 nucleotides read TGCAACTTAGGGGGATACAATTACACCTTC. Translated, it gives CNLGGYNYTF. The chain couples TRBV20-1 to TRBJ1-2, with D possibly TRBD1 on 6 matching bases. The CDR3 length is 10 residues. The V gene's germline CDR1 is DFQATT and CDR2 SNEGSKA (reference sequence).

J is TRBJ2-5 and V is TRBV7-2; 8 bases are a match to TRBD2. Germline loops: CDR1 SGHTA, CDR2 FQGNSA. CDR3 length equals 17 residues. Losses at the gene ends were 0 bases for V and 1 base for J; bases not matched to a gene: 7. CDR3 nucleotide sequence: TGTGCCAGCAGCTTAGCGCAGAAGCGGGGGATCCAAGAGACCCAGTACTTC. It specifies CASSLAQKRGIQETQYF.

This clone was detected once. This chain connects TRBV27 to TRBJ1-1; D remains unclear. Trimming removed 3 bases from V and 1 base from J, with 9 bases in between. Looked up from germline, CDR1 is MNHEY and CDR2 is SMNVEV (reference sequence). CDR3 length: 14 residues. CDR3 nucleotide sequence: TGTGCCAGCAGTTTGACAATTTCGAACACTGAAGCTTTCTTT. Its translation: CASSLTISNTEAFF.

The chain combines TRBV10-3 with TRBJ2-2; 10 bases agree with TRBD1. Germline-derived CDR1 and CDR2 are ENHRY and SYGVKD. V gave up 5 bases and J gave up 3 bases; unmatched junction bases: 6. This CDR3 has 16 residues. As DNA, the CDR3 is TGTGCCATCAGTTCCTCGACAGGGGGCGACACCGGGGAGCTGTTTTTT. It translates to CAISSSTGGDTGELFF.